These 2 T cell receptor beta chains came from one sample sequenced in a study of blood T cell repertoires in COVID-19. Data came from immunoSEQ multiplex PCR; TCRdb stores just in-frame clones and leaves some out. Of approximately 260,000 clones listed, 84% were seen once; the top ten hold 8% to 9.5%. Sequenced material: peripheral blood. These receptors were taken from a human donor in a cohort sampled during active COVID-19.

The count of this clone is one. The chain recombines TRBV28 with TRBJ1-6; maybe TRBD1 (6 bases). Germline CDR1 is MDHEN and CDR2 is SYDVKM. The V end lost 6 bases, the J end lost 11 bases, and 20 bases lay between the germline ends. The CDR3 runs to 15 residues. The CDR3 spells CASRALQGHGAPLHF. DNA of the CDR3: TGTGCCAGCAGAGCCCTCCAGGGGCATGGTGCACCCCTCCACTTT.

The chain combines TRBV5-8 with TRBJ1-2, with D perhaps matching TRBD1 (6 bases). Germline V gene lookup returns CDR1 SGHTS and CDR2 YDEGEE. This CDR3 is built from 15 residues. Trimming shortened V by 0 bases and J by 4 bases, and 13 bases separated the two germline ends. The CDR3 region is CASSLAQHRAYGYTF. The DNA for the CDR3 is TGTGCCAGCAGCTTGGCCCAACACAGGGCCTATGGCTACACCTTC. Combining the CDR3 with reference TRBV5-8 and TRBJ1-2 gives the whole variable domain EAGVTQSPTHLIKTRGQQATLRCSPISGHTSVYWYQQALGLGLQFLLWYDEGEERNRGNFPPRFSGRQFPNYSSELNVNALELEDSALYLCASSLAQHRAYGYTFGSGTRLTVV.